The 29 T cell receptor beta chains listed next were all sequenced from one sample in a study of post-analysis software for immune sequencing data. Presence of unique molecular identifiers characterized the TCR beta cDNA libraries. TCRdb redid the calling of the PCR reads with MiXCR, one entry per CDR3 protein. The repertoire consists of approximately 440,000 distinct CDR3 sequences, with 45% occurring once and the leading ten covering around an eighth. These TCRs are of unknown antigen specificity. Study-wide results and limits: Elevated frequency relative to controls characterized four or five TRBV segments in patients, TRBV5-6, TRBV5-1 and TRBV20-1 among them.

Source material: blood. The source is a girl between 10 and 17 years old with multiple sclerosis.

The chain recombines TRBV6-1 with TRBJ1-1, with D uncertain. The CDR3 loop spans 13 amino acids. Germline assignment: CDR1 MNHNS and CDR2 SASEGT. Trimming stripped 0 bases from V and 7 bases from J, with 9 bases between. This CDR3 is CASSEAYTYEAFF. For the CDR3, the DNA is TGTGCCAGCAGTGAAGCGTATACCTATGAAGCTTTCTTT.

This clonotype has more than one count but fewer than ten. This rearrangement joins TRBV20-1 to TRBJ2-1; possibly TRBD2 for D (7 bases). CDR3 length equals 16 residues. Germline V CDR1 and CDR2: DFQATT, SNEGSKA (reference sequence). Trimming shortened V by 0 bases and J by 5 bases, and 17 bases separated the two germline ends. The CDR3, as DNA: TGCAGTGCTAGAGACCCAGGGGAGGGCTGGGACAATGAGCAGTTCTTC. It translates to CSARDPGEGWDNEQFF.

CDR3 sequence (DNA): TGTGCCAGCAGTGAAATATCTAGCGGGACCCTACAAGAGACCCAGTACTTC. This translates into CASSEISSGTLQETQYF. The chain recombines TRBV2 with TRBJ2-5; 9 positions match TRBD2. The V and J ends lost 2 bases and 2 bases, in that order; junction bases with no gene match: 9. CDR1 and CDR2 (germline): SNHLY, FYNNEI. This CDR3 contains 17 residues.

This clonotype was observed at least ten times. The J gene is TRBJ2-7, the V gene TRBV29-1, with 11 bases matching TRBD1. Germline trimming cut 4 bases from V and 4 bases from J; bases unmatched to any gene: 9. CDR1 and CDR2 from the germline V gene are SQVTM and ANQGSEA. This CDR3 is 15 amino acids long. CDR3 in amino acids: CSVVGGTGGLYEQYF. CDR3 nucleotide sequence: TGCAGCGTTGTTGGTGGGACAGGGGGTTTGTACGAGCAGTACTTC.

The rearrangement uses TRBV28 and TRBJ1-5; maybe TRBD1 (5 bases). The CDR3 covers 14 residues. Germline V gives CDR1 MDHEN, CDR2 SYDVKM. With 6 bases removed from V and 3 bases from J, the gap between germline ends came to 12 bases. This CDR3 is CASRPTGNNQPQHF. The CDR3 DNA follows: TGTGCCAGCAGACCCACAGGTAACAATCAGCCCCAGCATTTT.

This clonotype has a handful of counts. The chain couples TRBV6-6 to TRBJ2-1; 11 nucleotides line up with TRBD1. This CDR3 region has 14 residues. Germline trimming cut 6 bases from V and 8 bases from J; bases unmatched to any gene: 6. Germline CDR1 and CDR2: MNHNY and SVGAGI (reference sequence). The CDR3 nucleotides read TGTGCCAGCAGCTCCGGGACAGGGGGTGATGAGCAGTTCTTC. This translates into CASSSGTGGDEQFF.

This clonotype was detected only a few times. The chain recombines TRBV29-1 with TRBJ2-1; the D is unclear. The CDR3 extends over 11 amino acids. CDR1 is SQVTM, CDR2 ANQGSEA, per germline. V was cut by 6 bases and J by 7 bases, with 10 bases left in between. In nucleotides, the CDR3 is TGCAGCGTCGCTAGTGAGAATGAGCAGTTCTTC. This sequence encodes CSVASENEQFF.

V gene TRBV6-5 combines with J gene TRBJ1-6, with 11 bases fitting TRBD1. Germline CDR1 is MNHEY and CDR2 is SVGAGI. The CDR3 totals 15 residues. The V and J ends lost 5 bases and 9 bases, in that order; junction bases with no gene match: 6. The CDR3 is CASSARTGGTSPLHF. CDR3 coding DNA: TGTGCCAGCAGTGCCCGGACAGGGGGCACTTCACCCCTCCACTTT.

This clonotype was recorded a few times. The chain's CDR3 is CASSLRGGGTEAFF. DNA for the CDR3: TGTGCCAGCAGTCTCAGGGGGGGAGGCACTGAAGCTTTCTTT. The rearrangement joins TRBV12-3 or TRBV12-4 to TRBJ1-1, with 7 bases fitting TRBD1. Trimming cost V 5 bases and J 4 bases; bases outside gene matches: 7. This CDR3 has 14 amino acids.

V usage is TRBV5-1 and J usage is TRBJ1-2, with D unresolved. The V gene lost 0 bases and the J gene lost 10 bases, with 4 bases spanning the gap. The CDR3 length is 10 residues. The germline gives CDR1 SGHRS, CDR2 YFSETQ. CDR3 protein: CASSLDIYTF. CDR3 DNA sequence: TGCGCCAGCAGCTTGGATATCTACACCTTC.

J is TRBJ2-3 and V is TRBV20-1, with TRBD2 identical over 11 bases. CDR1 and CDR2 (germline): DFQATT, SNEGSKA (reference sequence). This CDR3 region has 16 residues. The ends lost 6 bases at V and 3 bases at J; junction bases unmatched: 11. CDR3 nucleotides: TGCAGTGCCCGGTCGGGACTAGCGGAAAGGACAGATACGCAGTATTTT. Its protein product is CSARSGLAERTDTQYF.

V gene TRBV20-1 combines with J gene TRBJ2-7; tentative D call: TRBD2 (7 bases). The germline CDR1 and CDR2 sequences are DFQATT and SNEGSKA (reference sequence). V was trimmed by 3 bases and J by 0 bases, leaving 24 bases between them. CDR3 size: 18 residues. CDR3 coding DNA: TGCAGTGCTAGTTCGGCGGGAGTGGGGGCTCATAGCTCCTACGAGCAGTACTTC. Its translation: CSASSAGVGAHSSYEQYF.

With regard to this clonotype: In this CDR3 the conserved last residue, phenylalanine or tryptophan, is missing, so a read error is likely. The V gene is TRBV20-1, the J gene TRBJ2-7; the match to TRBD2 covers 8 bases. Germline trimming cut 6 bases from V and 1 base from J; bases unmatched to any gene: 14. Germline V gene sequence: CDR1 DFQATT, CDR2 SNEGSKA (reference sequence). The length of the CDR3 is 16 residues. This CDR3 is CSASTTSVQRSYEQYL. The CDR3 bases are TGCAGTGCAAGTACGACTAGCGTTCAAAGGTCCTACGAGCAGTACTTA.

The gene calls are TRBV10-3 and TRBJ1-6; D is ambiguous. V was cut by 2 bases and J by 8 bases, with 16 bases left in between. The CDR3 loop spans 16 amino acids. Germline V lookup: CDR1 ENHRY, CDR2 SYGVKD. The CDR3: CAISEPQGRGYSPLHF. The CDR3 DNA reads as TGTGCCATCAGTGAGCCACAAGGACGGGGTTATTCACCCCTCCACTTT.

V and J are TRBV29-1 and TRBJ1-1; possible D gene TRBD1, 6 bases. The germline V and J ends were trimmed by 7 bases and 5 bases, with 17 bases remaining between them. The V gene's germline CDR1 is SQVTM and CDR2 ANQGSEA. The CDR3 contains 13 residues. CDR3 sequence: CSGGWGHGTEAFF. DNA for the CDR3: TGCAGCGGTGGTTGGGGGCACGGGACTGAAGCTTTCTTT.

Details on this clonotype: The junction differs from germline at one of its ends, possibly a read error. The genes are TRBV5-1 and TRBJ1-1, with unresolved D. Per germline, CDR1 SGHRS and CDR2 YFSETQ. The CDR3 covers 13 residues. The CDR3 region is CASSLELNTEAFF. In DNA form, the CDR3 reads TGTGCCAGCAGTTTAGAACTGAACACTGAAGCTTTCTTT.

V is TRBV5-1 and J is TRBJ2-1; TRBD2 aligns across 8 bases. The V gene end was trimmed by 4 bases and the J gene end by 8 bases; junction bases not matched to a gene: 14. Germline CDR1 reads SGHRS; CDR2 reads YFSETQ. This CDR3 has 16 amino acids. The DNA of the CDR3 is TGCGCCAGCAGCCCGGGGGCCCTAGCGGGCTATGATGAGCAGTTCTTC. It codes for CASSPGALAGYDEQFF.

This chain uses TRBV18 with TRBJ1-2, with D uncertain. Deletions cut 2 bases from V and 8 bases from J, with 15 bases between. The length of the CDR3 is 14 residues. Germline V lookup: CDR1 KGHSH, CDR2 LQKENI. For the CDR3, the DNA is TGTGCCAGCTCACCAACGACCGGGAGTCAGGGCTACACCTTC. Translating gives CASSPTTGSQGYTF. The variable domain in full, completed from reference TRBV18 and TRBJ1-2, reads NAGVMQNPRHLVRRRGQEARLRCSPMKGHSHVYWYRQLPEEGLKFMVYLQKENIIDESGMPKERFSAEFPKEGPSILRIQQVVRGDSAAYFCASSPTTGSQGYTFGSGTRLTVV.

This clonotype turned up a few times. This chain uses TRBV6-1 with TRBJ2-5; possibly TRBD1 for D (6 bases). V was pared by 3 bases and J by 1 base, with 12 bases between. The CDR3 consists of 15 residues. Germline values: CDR1 MNHNS, CDR2 SASEGT. The CDR3 DNA is TGTGCCAGCAGTGACAGGGGCAGGGGCCAAGAGACCCAGTACTTC. It translates to CASSDRGRGQETQYF.

The J gene is TRBJ1-2, the V gene TRBV28, with TRBD1 matching over 8 bases. With 5 bases clipped from V and 8 bases from J, the junction kept 7 bases outside the gene matches. CDR1 is MDHEN and CDR2 is SYDVKM in the germline V gene. This CDR3 spans 13 amino acids. The CDR3 is CASSAGTGRGYTF. The CDR3, as DNA: TGTGCCAGCAGTGCCGGGACAGGACGGGGCTACACCTTC.

The V call is TRBV6-5, the J call TRBJ1-2; TRBD1 aligns across 7 bases. The CDR3 consists of 17 residues. With V trimmed by 2 bases and J by 7 bases, 16 bases remained unmatched. Germline lookup yields CDR1 MNHEY and CDR2 SVGAGI. CDR3: CASSYGIKTGRLSGYTF. The DNA for the CDR3 is TGTGCCAGCAGTTACGGGATTAAGACAGGGCGATTAAGTGGCTACACCTTC.

This clonotype was recorded a few times. The chain carries TRBV29-1 and TRBJ2-1, with D unclear. From germline, CDR1 is SQVTM and CDR2 ANQGSEA. V was cut by 5 bases and J by 1 base, with 12 bases left in between. The CDR3 sequence is 14 residues long. CDR3 DNA sequence: TGCAGCGTTCATAAGACCAGATCCTACAATGAGCAGTTCTTC. This sequence encodes CSVHKTRSYNEQFF.

The chain has TRBV6-5 and TRBJ1-5, with D hard to call. V shed 6 bases and J shed 0 bases, with 12 bases lying between them. Germline V CDR1 and CDR2: MNHEY, SVGAGI. The CDR3 consists of 15 residues. The CDR3, as DNA: TGTGCCAGCAGCCAGGAGCGAGATAGCAATCAGCCCCAGCATTTT. It translates to CASSQERDSNQPQHF.

V usage is TRBV5-1 and J usage is TRBJ2-1, with a weak D call TRBD1 (6 bases). Trimming removed 2 bases at V and 6 bases at J, with 12 bases between. This CDR3 is 14 amino acids long. The germline V gene has CDR1 SGHRS and CDR2 YFSETQ. CDR3 residues: CASSFEDSSNEQFF. Written as DNA, the CDR3 is TGCGCCAGCAGCTTCGAGGACAGTAGCAATGAGCAGTTCTTC.

V is TRBV6-5 and J is TRBJ1-5; D is uncertain. Germline V CDR1 and CDR2: MNHEY, SVGAGI. V shed 4 bases and J shed 4 bases, with 8 bases lying between them. CDR3 length: 13 amino acids. Here the CDR3 DNA reads TGTGCCAGCAGTTCCCAGATGAATCAGCCCCAGCATTTT. It yields the protein CASSSQMNQPQHF.

The rearrangement links TRBV28 to TRBJ2-6, with 8 bases lining up with TRBD1. This CDR3 is 18 amino acids long. The germline CDR1 and CDR2 sequences are MDHEN and SYDVKM. V trimming: 5 bases; J trimming: 0 bases; junction bases outside the gene matches: 9. CDR3 nucleotides: TGTGCCAGCAGTCCCTACAGGGGGGATTCCTCTGGGGCCAACGTCCTGACTTTC. Protein: CASSPYRGDSSGANVLTF.

This clonotype turned up a few times. The chain is built from TRBV7-9 and TRBJ2-1; D not resolved. Trimming pared 1 base from V and 9 bases from J, leaving 10 bases between. The germline V gene encodes CDR1 SEHNR and CDR2 FQNEAQ (reference sequence). CDR3 length: 13 amino acids. The CDR3 DNA is TGTGCCAGCAGCTTAGACGACTGGTCTGAGCAGTTCTTC. This sequence encodes CASSLDDWSEQFF. The whole variable domain, filled in from reference TRBV7-9 and TRBJ2-1, reads DTGVSQNPRHKITKRGQNVTFRCDPISEHNRLYWYRQTLGQGPEFLTYFQNEAQLEKSRLLSDRFSAERPKGSFSTLEIQRTEQGDSAMYLCASSLDDWSEQFFGPGTRLTVL.

The J gene is TRBJ2-4, the V gene TRBV28; D possibly corresponds to TRBD2 (6 bases). The J call is uncertain, as TRBJ2-7 better fits the DNA end. This CDR3 is built from 14 residues. The germline gives CDR1 MDHEN, CDR2 SYDVKM. CDR3 loop: CASSSRDWDYEQYF. The CDR3 DNA reads TGTGCCAGCAGTTCCCGGGACTGGGACTACGAGCAGTACTTC.

A word on this clonotype: No DNA is shown, since the ends of the CDR3 on it are uncertain; the CDR3 is the one TCRdb lists. V is TRBV7-9 and J is TRBJ1-1; the table's D gene call, TRBD1, was not cross checked with the DNA. Per the germline V gene, CDR1 is SEHNR and CDR2 is FQNEAQ (reference sequence). The CDR3 has 14 residues if both end residues are counted. The CDR3 is CASSLGTGVPEAFF.